The present T cell receptor beta chain was sequenced within a study of cytomegalovirus exposure and HLA in healthy donors. V shed 3 bases and J 1 base; nucleotides not matched to a gene: 4. CDR1 is SNHLY and CDR2 is FYNNEI in the germline V gene. This CDR3 spans 15 amino acids. PCR primers comprised 60 Vbeta and 13 Jbeta primers. The repertoire was sequenced with immunoSEQ multiplex PCR; TCRdb's copy has only in-frame clones and lacks some. The table shows around 200,000 clones, with about 81% occurring only once. The chain uses TRBV2 and TRBJ2-7, with 9 bases identical to TRBD1. Sequencing was done on a sample of PBMCs. The receptor was isolated from a middle-aged woman in good health and CMV-seronegative. CDR3 amino acids: CASSDWTGVSYEQYF. The CDR3 DNA reads as TGTGCCAGCAGTGATTGGACAGGGGTGTCCTACGAGCAGTACTTC. The full variable domain, with the rest looked up from reference TRBV2 and TRBJ2-7, is EPEVTQTPSHQVTQMGQEVILRCVPISNHLYFYWYRQILGQKVEFLVSFYNNEISEKSEIFDDQFSVERPDGSNFTLKIRSTKLEDSAMYFCASSDWTGVSYEQYFGPGTRLTVT.